The 21 T cell receptor beta chains below all came from one sample that was sequenced in a study of blood T cells in healthy people across ages. The authors ran a second PCR of 7 to 11 cycles using a sample-barcoded 5' primer and a J-beta primer mix. TCRdb used MiXCR to reprocess the 5' RACE reads, holding one entry per CDR3 protein. This sample has about 800,000 distinct CDR3 sequences, with less than 60% found just once. Sequenced: blood. These TCRs come from a man older than 75 in good health.

The rearrangement links TRBV10-3 to TRBJ1-2; D is unresolved. The length of the CDR3 is 15 residues. V was cut by 4 bases and J by 6 bases, with 18 bases left in between. Germline CDR1 and CDR2: ENHRY and SYGVKD. The CDR3 sequence: CAISARAGEMDGYTF. CDR3 DNA: TGTGCCATCAGTGCCCGAGCCGGGGAAATGGATGGCTACACCTTC.

This clonotype was recorded at least ten times. The V gene is TRBV9, the J gene TRBJ2-3; the D gene is possibly TRBD2 (5 bases). Germline assignment: CDR1 SGDLS and CDR2 YYNGEE. The CDR3 runs to 16 residues. The germline V and J ends were trimmed by 5 bases and 0 bases, with 16 bases remaining between them. The CDR3 DNA is TGTGCCAGCAGGGACTGTATAGAAACTAGCACAGATACGCAGTATTTT. This codes for CASRDCIETSTDTQYF.

The V call is TRBV27, the J call TRBJ2-6, with a weak D call TRBD1 (6 bases). Germline assignment: CDR1 MNHEY and CDR2 SMNVEV (reference sequence). The CDR3 contains 16 residues. V lost 8 bases and J lost 3, with 17 bases in between. Here the CDR3 DNA reads TGTGCCAGCGGCTTAACAGGGTCTTATGGGGCCAACGTCCTGACTTTC. Translation: CASGLTGSYGANVLTF.

This chain connects TRBV5-6 to TRBJ2-3, with D unclear. There are 16 residues in the CDR3. The V and J ends lost 5 bases and 0 bases respectively, with 16 bases between them. Germline V gives CDR1 SGHDT, CDR2 YYEEEE. This chain's CDR3 is CASRIETDLSTDTQYF. CDR3 bases: TGTGCCAGCAGGATAGAGACCGATCTCAGCACAGATACGCAGTATTTT.

J is TRBJ2-7 and V is TRBV9; a weak D match, TRBD2 (6 bases). The CDR3 length is 14 residues. With 4 bases removed from V and 7 bases from J, the gap between germline ends came to 18 bases. Looked up from germline, CDR1 is SGDLS and CDR2 is YYNGEE. The CDR3 DNA is TGTGCCAGCAGCCCGGGACTGCGGGGTAATGAGCAGTACTTC. It is translated as CASSPGLRGNEQYF. Supplemented by reference TRBV9 and TRBJ2-7, the full variable domain reads DSGVTQTPKHLITATGQRVTLRCSPRSGDLSVYWYQQSLDQGLQFLIQYYNGEERAKGNILERFSAQQFPDLHSELNLSSLELGDSALYFCASSPGLRGNEQYFGPGTRLTVT.

V gene TRBV28 combines with J gene TRBJ2-5; TRBD1 matches 8 bases. The CDR3 contains 16 residues. Germline CDR1 MDHEN, CDR2 SYDVKM. V shed 4 bases and J 0 bases; nucleotides not matched to a gene: 7. The CDR3 DNA reads TGTGCCAGCAGTTCGCAGGGGGCCTTCAACCAAGAGACCCAGTACTTC. This translates into CASSSQGAFNQETQYF.

The chain joins TRBV27 to TRBJ2-3, with D unclear. Germline assignment: CDR1 MNHEY and CDR2 SMNVEV (reference sequence). V lost 3 bases and J 4 bases, leaving 5 bases between the germline ends. The CDR3 totals 12 residues. CDR3 protein: CASSFNPDTQYF. The CDR3 DNA follows: TGTGCCAGCAGTTTTAACCCAGATACGCAGTATTTT.

This clonotype was observed at least ten times. The chain has TRBV5-1 and TRBJ2-7; 12 bases map to TRBD1. Losses at the gene ends were 6 bases for V and 4 bases for J; bases not matched to a gene: 8. This CDR3 has 15 residues. Germline V gene sequence: CDR1 SGHRS, CDR2 YFSETQ. CDR3 DNA: TGCGCCAGCACCTGGTTGGGACAGGGGGCTTACGAGCAGTACTTC. Its translation: CASTWLGQGAYEQYF. Based on the CDR3 plus reference TRBV5-1 and TRBJ2-7, the full variable domain is KAGVTQTPRYLIKTRGQQVTLSCSPISGHRSVSWYQQTPGQGLQFLFEYFSETQRNKGNFPGRFSGRQFSNSRSEMNVSTLELGDSALYLCASTWLGQGAYEQYFGPGTRLTVT.

The CDR3 DNA follows: TGCAGTGCTGGGGCCGGGACAGGGGTTGGCAGCAATCAGCCCCAGCATTTT. This sequence encodes CSAGAGTGVGSNQPQHF. The V gene is TRBV20-1, the J gene TRBJ1-5; TRBD1 agrees at 10 bases. The CDR3 totals 17 residues. Germline V gene data show CDR1 as DFQATT and CDR2 as SNEGSKA (reference sequence). V gave up 5 bases and J gave up 1 base; unmatched junction bases: 11.

The genes are TRBV6-5 and TRBJ2-7, with D hard to call. CDR1 MNHEY and CDR2 SVGAGI come from the germline V gene. V dropped 2 bases and J dropped 1 base, with 15 bases sitting between them. The CDR3 contains 16 residues. CDR3 sequence reads: CASSYRSPKVSYEQYF. The CDR3 coding sequence is TGTGCCAGCAGTTACCGCAGTCCGAAGGTGTCCTACGAGCAGTACTTC.

This clonotype was counted only a few times. The J gene is TRBJ2-7, the V gene TRBV7-9; D tentatively reads TRBD1 or TRBD2 (5 bases each). CDR1 is SEHNR, CDR2 FQNEAQ, per germline (reference sequence). The CDR3 runs 16 residues. Trimming stripped 1 base from V and 0 bases from J, with 13 bases between. Here the CDR3 DNA reads TGTGCCAGCAGCTTAGATAGGGGACCCGGCTCCTACGAGCAGTACTTC. It specifies CASSLDRGPGSYEQYF.

J is TRBJ2-5 and V is TRBV28, with D perhaps TRBD1 or TRBD2 (7 bases each). Judging by the DNA end, TRBJ2-7 fits better; the J call may be wrong. The CDR3 totals 14 residues. CDR1 is MDHEN and CDR2 is SYDVKM in the germline V gene. CDR3 loop: CASSFSGGVHEQYF. The CDR3 bases are TGTGCCAGCAGTTTTTCAGGGGGGGTCCACGAGCAGTACTTC.

V gene TRBV5-1 combines with J gene TRBJ2-1; TRBD1 is a possible D gene (6 bases). In germline, CDR1 is SGHRS, CDR2 YFSETQ. CDR3 length: 14 amino acids. Trimming took off 2 bases at V and 3 bases at J, with 9 bases between the two ends. The CDR3 sequence is CASSFQGIYNEQFF. Here the CDR3 DNA reads TGCGCCAGCAGCTTCCAGGGGATCTACAATGAGCAGTTCTTC. The whole variable domain, remainder taken from reference TRBV5-1 and TRBJ2-1, is KAGVTQTPRYLIKTRGQQVTLSCSPISGHRSVSWYQQTPGQGLQFLFEYFSETQRNKGNFPGRFSGRQFSNSRSEMNVSTLELGDSALYLCASSFQGIYNEQFFGPGTRLTVL.

As regards this clonotype: A junction end diverges from the germline sequence, so it may reflect a read error. The chain recombines TRBV6-6 with TRBJ2-5; 7 nucleotides align to TRBD1. Germline V lookup: CDR1 MNHNY, CDR2 SVGAGI (reference sequence). This CDR3 is built from 15 residues. The CDR3 loop is CASSYFRQGQGTQYF. The CDR3 DNA reads as TGTGCCAGCAGTTACTTTCGACAGGGCCAAGGGACCCAGTACTTC.

Ten or more counts support this clonotype. The chain links TRBV12-3 or TRBV12-4 to TRBJ2-3, with TRBD1 as a possible D gene (5 bases). The V end lost 2 bases, the J end lost 4 bases, and 13 bases lay between the germline ends. The CDR3 consists of 15 residues. CDR3 in amino acids: CASSLRQGSADTQYF. Written as DNA, the CDR3 is TGTGCCAGCAGTTTACGGCAGGGAAGCGCAGATACGCAGTATTTT.

The V and J genes are TRBV20-1 and TRBJ2-1; TRBD2 matches 8 bases. Per germline, CDR1 DFQATT and CDR2 SNEGSKA (reference sequence). J gave up 7 bases and V 3 bases, and 5 bases lay outside the gene matches. The CDR3 runs to 13 residues. The CDR3 region is CSASGRVRNEQFF. The CDR3 bases are TGCAGTGCTAGCGGGAGGGTGCGTAATGAGCAGTTCTTC.

This clonotype was seen only a few times. This chain joins TRBV7-2 and TRBJ2-2; D gene unclear. V shed 1 base and J shed 8 bases, with 5 bases lying between them. The germline V gene has CDR1 SGHTA and CDR2 FQGNSA. The CDR3 length is 12 residues. The CDR3 spells CASSLDLGELFF. Here the CDR3 DNA reads TGTGCCAGCAGCTTAGATCTGGGGGAGCTGTTTTTT.

A note on this clonotype: The junction does not match germline at one end; this may be a read error. The rearrangement uses TRBV7-2 and TRBJ2-7; possibly TRBD1 or TRBD2 for D (5 bases each). CDR1 SGHTA and CDR2 FQGNSA come from the germline V gene. CDR3 length: 15 residues. Here the CDR3 reads CARSLALGRGYEQYF. The CDR3 DNA reads as TGTGCCCGCAGCTTAGCGCTAGGAAGGGGCTACGAGCAGTACTTC.

The gene calls are TRBV4-1 and TRBJ2-7; the D call may be TRBD1 or TRBD2 (7 bases each). CDR1 is MGHRA, CDR2 YSYEKL, per germline. V shed 0 bases and J shed 5 bases, with 20 bases lying between them. The CDR3 loop spans 17 amino acids. The CDR3 is CASSQEALGGGADEQYF. In nucleotides, the CDR3 is TGCGCCAGCAGCCAAGAAGCGTTGGGAGGGGGCGCGGACGAGCAGTACTTC.

In this sample, this clonotype turned up a few times. The genes are TRBV12-3 or TRBV12-4 and TRBJ2-5, with D unclear. The germline V and J ends were trimmed by 3 bases and 1 base, with 18 bases remaining between them. The CDR3 totals 17 residues. The CDR3 DNA follows: TGTGCCAGCAGTTTTGAGCTGTCGGCGCCATCCCAAGAGACCCAGTACTTC. Its protein is CASSFELSAPSQETQYF.

This clonotype was picked up many times. The chain links TRBV7-2 to TRBJ2-5, with D perhaps TRBD1 or TRBD2 (5 bases each). Germline V gene data show CDR1 as SGHTA and CDR2 as FQGNSA. Trimming took off 6 bases at V and 5 bases at J, with 16 bases between the two ends. The CDR3 contains 14 residues. The CDR3 DNA reads TGTGCCAGCAGACAGGACTCCAATCGGGAGACCCAGTACTTC. It yields the protein CASRQDSNRETQYF.